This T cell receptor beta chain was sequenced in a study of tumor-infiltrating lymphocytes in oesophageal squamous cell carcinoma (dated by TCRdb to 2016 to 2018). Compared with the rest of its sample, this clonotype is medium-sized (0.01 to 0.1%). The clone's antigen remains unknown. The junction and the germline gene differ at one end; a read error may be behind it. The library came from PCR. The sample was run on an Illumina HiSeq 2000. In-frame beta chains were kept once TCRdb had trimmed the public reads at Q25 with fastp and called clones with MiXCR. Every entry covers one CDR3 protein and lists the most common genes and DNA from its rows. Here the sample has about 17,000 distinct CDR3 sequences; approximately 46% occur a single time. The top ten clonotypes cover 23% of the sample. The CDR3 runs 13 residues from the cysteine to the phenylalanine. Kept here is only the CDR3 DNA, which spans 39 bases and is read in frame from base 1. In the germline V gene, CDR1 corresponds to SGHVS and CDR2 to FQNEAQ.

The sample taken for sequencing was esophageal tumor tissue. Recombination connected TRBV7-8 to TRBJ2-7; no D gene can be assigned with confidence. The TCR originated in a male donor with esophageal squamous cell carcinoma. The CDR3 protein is CASSLGFDSPLHF. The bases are TGTGCCAGCAGCTTAGGGTTCGATTCACCCCTCCACTTC.